The clone carrying this T cell receptor beta chain was seen a single time. Antigen specificity is unknown. The CDR3 length is 13 residues. CDR1 MNHEY and CDR2 SMNVEV come from the germline V gene (reference sequence). V shed 4 bases and J shed 5 bases, with 12 bases lying between them. The record originates from a study of shared clonotypes between healthy human individuals. Study-level points and caveats: Approximately 4.6% of naive CD4 clonotypes were shared across a few donors. Generation probability values for non-shared clonotypes were lower than those for clonotypes shared by all four donors.

Splitting of each subset's genomic DNA was done evenly across several immunoSEQ plates. Clones were sequenced by immunoSEQ multiplex PCR, and TCRdb holds only the in-frame ones, with some missing. There are some 1,600,000 clones in the sample; about 98% occur only once, and around 0.47% lies in the top ten. The clonotype was recovered from a man in his thirties or forties in good health. V usage is TRBV27 and J usage is TRBJ2-7; D ambiguous. The source material was naive CD4+ T cells sorted from blood. As for subset: CD45RA+ positively selected. In DNA, the CDR3 is TGTGCCAGCAGTTCGCGGTACCTAAACGAGCAGTACTTC. This codes for CASSSRYLNEQYF.